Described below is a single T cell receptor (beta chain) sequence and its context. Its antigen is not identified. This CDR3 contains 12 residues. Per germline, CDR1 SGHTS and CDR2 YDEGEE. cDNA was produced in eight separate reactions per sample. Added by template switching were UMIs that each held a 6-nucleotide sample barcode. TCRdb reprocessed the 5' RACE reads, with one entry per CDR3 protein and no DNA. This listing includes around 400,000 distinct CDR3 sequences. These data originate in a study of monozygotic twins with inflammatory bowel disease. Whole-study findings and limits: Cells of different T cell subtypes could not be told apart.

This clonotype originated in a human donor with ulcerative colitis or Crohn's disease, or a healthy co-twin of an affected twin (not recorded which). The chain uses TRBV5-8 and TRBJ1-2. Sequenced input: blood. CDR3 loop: CASSLGARGYTF.